The sequence of this T cell receptor beta chain was determined in a study of shared clonotypes between healthy human individuals. Each cell subset's genomic DNA was divided evenly among several immunoSEQ plates. Produced via immunoSEQ multiplex PCR; TCRdb's table is partial and in-frame only. The table shows 470,000 or so clones, with 81% occurring only once. V gave up 0 bases and J gave up 5 bases, with 13 bases separating them. Germline CDR1 is SGHTA and CDR2 is FQGTGA. The CDR3 consists of 15 residues. The V gene is TRBV7-3, the J gene TRBJ2-5, with a weak D call TRBD1 (5 bases). The sequence was obtained from a woman aged 40 to 50 in good health. Some clones in this sample may be carry-over from other donors' samples. Sequencing used PBMCs. The CDR3 spells CASSLTPGRVETQYF. The CDR3 nucleotides are TGTGCCAGCAGCTTAACCCCCGGCAGGGTTGAGACCCAGTACTTC.